This TCR beta chain derives from a study of brain T cells in children with intractable seizures. Time point noted: blood from clinic visit 5 months post-surgery; TSC patient then seizure free. Using immunoSEQ multiplex PCR, the repertoire was profiled, and TCRdb retains in-frame clones only, with some absent. This table has around 340,000 clones, approximately 93% appearing once. The germline V and J ends were trimmed by 6 bases and 2 bases, with 13 bases remaining between them. This CDR3 contains 14 residues. Germline CDR1 is MNHEY and CDR2 is SVGAGI. The rearrangement uses TRBV6-5 and TRBJ1-1; D is perhaps TRBD1 (6 bases). This TCR was recovered from a boy less than two years old with tuberous sclerosis and intractable seizures. This material consisted of peripheral blood, taken 4 to 5 months after surgery. CDR3 DNA sequence: TGTGCCAGCAGCTGGACAGTTTCCAACACTGAAGCTTTCTTT. Its translation: CASSWTVSNTEAFF.